This T cell receptor (beta chain) was captured by sequencing in a study of blood T cell repertoires in COVID-19. TCRdb's copy holds only in-frame clones and misses some; the assay was immunoSEQ multiplex PCR. Of some 190,000 clones detected, 81% appear once; the ten largest clones hold 9.5% to 12%. Germline V CDR1 and CDR2: MNHEY, SVGAGI. V dropped 10 bases and J dropped 0; count of bases not matched to a gene: 5. CDR3 length: 13 residues. The rearrangement uses TRBV6-5 and TRBJ2-7; 8 nucleotides align to TRBD1. Source material: peripheral blood. This TCR was sampled from a middle-aged woman with COVID-19, enrolled during active disease. CDR3 coding DNA: TGTGCCATCCGGGACAGGAACTCCTACGAGCAGTACTTC. This codes for CAIRDRNSYEQYF.